This is a list of T cell receptor beta chains from one sample in a study of monozygotic twins with inflammatory bowel disease. TCRdb re-called the 5' RACE reads and gives one entry per CDR3 protein, without DNA. The sample table sets out under 350,000 distinct CDR3 sequences. Material: blood. These receptors all stem from a human donor with ulcerative colitis or Crohn's disease, or a healthy co-twin of an affected twin (not recorded which). CDR3s include the opening cysteine and the closing phenylalanine or tryptophan.

J,V,CDR3
TRBJ2-2,TRBV7-2,CASSWGTPNTGELFF
TRBJ2-5,TRBV6-5,CASSYFRGLETQYF
TRBJ2-1,TRBV2,CASSQGGSTYNEQFF
TRBJ2-7,TRBV27,CASSLFARAHEQYF
TRBJ2-7,TRBV20-1,CSASGGTRGFEQYF
TRBJ2-1,TRBV3-1,CASSHVGGTYNEQFF
TRBJ1-2,TRBV5-6,CASRQTGQPHGYTF
TRBJ1-6,TRBV4-2,CASAGQGNSPLHF
TRBJ2-3,TRBV12-3/TRBV12-4,CASNYQGADTQYF
TRBJ2-7,TRBV7-2,CASSLLAPPEQYF
TRBJ2-7,TRBV6-2/TRBV6-3,CASSDNTYEQYF
TRBJ2-3,TRBV20-1,CSASIGARGLAGADTQYF
TRBJ2-3,TRBV18,CASSRSGGISDTQYF
TRBJ2-6,TRBV7-8,CASSQTISGSGANVLTF
TRBJ1-4,TRBV14,CASSQSMNEKLFF
TRBJ2-3,TRBV20-1,CSAELPVSGGSDTQYF
TRBJ1-2,TRBV7-2,CASSLANIGVRRSSGYGYTF
TRBJ2-7,TRBV12-3/TRBV12-4,CASSLHAEQYF
TRBJ2-7,TRBV25-1,CASRTSGISGEQYF
TRBJ2-2,TRBV5-1,CASSLRTRGTGELFF
TRBJ2-2,TRBV7-9,CASSLALNTGELFF
TRBJ2-5,TRBV29-1,CSVEEGAETQYF
TRBJ2-7,TRBV4-2,CASSYRVFYEQYF
TRBJ2-6,TRBV3-1,CASSRLPLSGSGANVLTF
TRBJ1-6,TRBV5-1,CASTTGGSQYNSPLHF
TRBJ2-7,TRBV10-3,CAIKWNMGSYEQYF
TRBJ1-5,TRBV20-1,CSARGANQPQHF
TRBJ2-6,TRBV3-1,CASSRKRALSGANVLTF
TRBJ1-1,TRBV4-2,CASSYSGQMNTEAFF
TRBJ2-3,TRBV7-2,CASSLRGISTDTQYF